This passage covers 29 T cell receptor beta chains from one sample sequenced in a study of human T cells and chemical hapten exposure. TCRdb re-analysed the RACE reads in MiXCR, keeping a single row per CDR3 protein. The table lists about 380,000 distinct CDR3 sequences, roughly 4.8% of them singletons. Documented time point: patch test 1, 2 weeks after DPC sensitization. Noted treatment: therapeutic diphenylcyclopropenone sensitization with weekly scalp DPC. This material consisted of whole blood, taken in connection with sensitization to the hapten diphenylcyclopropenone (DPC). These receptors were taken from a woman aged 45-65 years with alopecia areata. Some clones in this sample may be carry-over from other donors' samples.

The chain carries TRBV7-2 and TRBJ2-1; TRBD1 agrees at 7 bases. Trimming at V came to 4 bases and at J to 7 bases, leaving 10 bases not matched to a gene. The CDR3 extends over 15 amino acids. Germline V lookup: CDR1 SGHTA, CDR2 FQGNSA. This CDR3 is CASSSPDRRHNEQFF. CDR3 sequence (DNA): TGTGCCAGCAGCTCCCCGGACAGGAGGCATAATGAGCAGTTCTTC.

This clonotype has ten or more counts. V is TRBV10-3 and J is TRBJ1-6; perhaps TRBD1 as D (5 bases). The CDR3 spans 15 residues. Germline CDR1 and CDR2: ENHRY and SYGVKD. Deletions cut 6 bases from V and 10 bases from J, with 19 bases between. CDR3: CAISEEIGEMSPLHF. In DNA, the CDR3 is TGTGCCATCAGCGAGGAGATAGGGGAGATGTCACCCCTCCACTTT.

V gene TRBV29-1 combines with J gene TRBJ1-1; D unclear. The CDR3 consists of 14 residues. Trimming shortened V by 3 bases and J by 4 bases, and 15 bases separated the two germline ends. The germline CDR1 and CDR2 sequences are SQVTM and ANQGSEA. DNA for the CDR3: TGCAGCGTTGACGGTACTTTATGGGGCACTGAAGCTTTCTTT. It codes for CSVDGTLWGTEAFF.

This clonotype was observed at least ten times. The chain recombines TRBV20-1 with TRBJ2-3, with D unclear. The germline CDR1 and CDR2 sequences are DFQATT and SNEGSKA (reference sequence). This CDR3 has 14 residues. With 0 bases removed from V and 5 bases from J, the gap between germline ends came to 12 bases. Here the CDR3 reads CSARDRARVDTQYF. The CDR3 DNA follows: TGCAGTGCTAGAGACCGGGCCCGTGTAGATACGCAGTATTTT.

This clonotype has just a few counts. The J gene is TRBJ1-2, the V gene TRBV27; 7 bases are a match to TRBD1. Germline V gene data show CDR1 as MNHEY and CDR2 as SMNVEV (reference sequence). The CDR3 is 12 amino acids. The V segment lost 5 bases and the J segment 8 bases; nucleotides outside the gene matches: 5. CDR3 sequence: CASSPPGGGYTF. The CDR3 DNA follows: TGTGCCAGCAGTCCCCCAGGGGGGGGCTACACCTTC.

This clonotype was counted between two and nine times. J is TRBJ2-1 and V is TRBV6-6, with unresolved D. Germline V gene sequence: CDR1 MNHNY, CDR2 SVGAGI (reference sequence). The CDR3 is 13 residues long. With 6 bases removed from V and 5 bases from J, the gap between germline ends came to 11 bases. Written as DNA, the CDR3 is TGTGCCAGCAGAGCCGGGCGTAACAATGAGCAGTTCTTC. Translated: CASRAGRNNEQFF.

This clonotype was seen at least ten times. The CDR3 region is CASSWGGRNQPQHF. The CDR3, as DNA: TGTGCCAGCAGTTGGGGGGGAAGAAATCAGCCCCAGCATTTT. J is TRBJ1-5 and V is TRBV12-3 or TRBV12-4; D may be TRBD1 (5 bases). The CDR3 is 14 residues long. V was shortened by 4 bases and J by 4 bases, with 11 bases between the two germline ends.

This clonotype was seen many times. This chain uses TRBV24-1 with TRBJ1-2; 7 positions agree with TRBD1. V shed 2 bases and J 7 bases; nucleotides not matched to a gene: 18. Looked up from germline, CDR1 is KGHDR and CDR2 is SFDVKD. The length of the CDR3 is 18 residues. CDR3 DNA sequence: TGTGCCACCAGTGATTCCGGGACAGAAGCCCGCCTGAGCAGTGGCTACACCTTC. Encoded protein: CATSDSGTEARLSSGYTF.

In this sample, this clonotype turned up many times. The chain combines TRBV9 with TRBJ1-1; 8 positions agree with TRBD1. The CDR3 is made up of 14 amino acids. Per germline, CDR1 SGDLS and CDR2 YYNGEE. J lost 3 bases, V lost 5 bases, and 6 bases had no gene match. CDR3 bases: TGTGCCAGCAGACCTGGACAGGGTCACACTGAAGCTTTCTTT. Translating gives CASRPGQGHTEAFF.

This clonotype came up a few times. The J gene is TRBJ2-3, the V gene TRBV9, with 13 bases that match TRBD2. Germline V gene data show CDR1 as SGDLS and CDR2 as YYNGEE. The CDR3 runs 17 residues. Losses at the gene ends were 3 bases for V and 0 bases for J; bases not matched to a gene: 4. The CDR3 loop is CASSGTSGGPSTDTQYF. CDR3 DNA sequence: TGTGCCAGCAGCGGGACTAGCGGGGGCCCCAGCACAGATACGCAGTATTTT.

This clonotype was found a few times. The CDR3 region has the DNA TGTGCCAGCAGTTTTAAGGCTGAGACCCAGTACTTC. As protein: CASSFKAETQYF. V usage is TRBV12-3 or TRBV12-4 and J usage is TRBJ2-5, with D unresolved. The CDR3 extends over 12 amino acids. The germline V and J ends were trimmed by 3 bases and 5 bases, with 7 bases remaining between them.

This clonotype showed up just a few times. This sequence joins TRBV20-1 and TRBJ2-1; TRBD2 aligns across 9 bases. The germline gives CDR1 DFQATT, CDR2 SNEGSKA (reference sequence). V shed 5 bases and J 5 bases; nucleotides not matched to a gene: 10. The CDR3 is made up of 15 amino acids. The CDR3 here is CSAPVTSGYHNEQFF. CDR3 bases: TGCAGTGCTCCAGTTACTAGCGGGTACCACAATGAGCAGTTCTTC.

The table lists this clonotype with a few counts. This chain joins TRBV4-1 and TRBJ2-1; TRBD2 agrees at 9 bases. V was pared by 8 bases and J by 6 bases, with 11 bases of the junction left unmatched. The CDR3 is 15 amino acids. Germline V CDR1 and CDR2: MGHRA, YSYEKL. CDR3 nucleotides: TGCGCCAGCTTGGGCGGGAGGGTTCGACGCAATGAGCAGTTCTTC. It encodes CASLGGRVRRNEQFF.

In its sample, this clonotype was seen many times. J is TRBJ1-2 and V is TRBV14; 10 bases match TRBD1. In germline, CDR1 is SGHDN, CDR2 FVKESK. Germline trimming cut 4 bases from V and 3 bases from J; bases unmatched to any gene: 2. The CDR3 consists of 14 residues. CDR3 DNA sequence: TGTGCCAGCAGCCTGACAGGGGGCGACTATGGCTACACCTTC. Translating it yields CASSLTGGDYGYTF. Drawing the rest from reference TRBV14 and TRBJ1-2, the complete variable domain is EAGVTQFPSHSVIEKGQTVTLRCDPISGHDNLYWYRRVMGKEIKFLLHFVKESKQDESGMPNNRFLAERTGGTYSTLKVQPAELEDSGVYFCASSLTGGDYGYTFGSGTRLTVV.

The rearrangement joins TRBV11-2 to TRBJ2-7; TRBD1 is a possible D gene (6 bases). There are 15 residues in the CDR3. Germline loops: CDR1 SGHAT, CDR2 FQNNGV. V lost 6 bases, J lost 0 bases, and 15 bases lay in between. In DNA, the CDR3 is TGTGCCAGCAGTTTCTCCGTGGACAGCTCCTACGAGCAGTACTTC. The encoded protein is CASSFSVDSSYEQYF.

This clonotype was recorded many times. DNA for the CDR3: TGTGCCAGCAGCCTACAGGGGGCTGCGGCTAATGAAAAACTGTTTTTT. Translating it yields CASSLQGAAANEKLFF. V and J are TRBV7-6 and TRBJ1-4; TRBD1 matches at 9 bases. CDR1 and CDR2 from the germline V gene are SGHVS and FNYEAQ. The CDR3 contains 16 residues. V shed 5 bases, J shed 3 bases, and the junction held 7 bases outside the gene matches.

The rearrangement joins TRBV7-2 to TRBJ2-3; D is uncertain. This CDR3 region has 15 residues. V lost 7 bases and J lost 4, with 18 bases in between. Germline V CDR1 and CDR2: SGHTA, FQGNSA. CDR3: CASTPNGIGADTQYF. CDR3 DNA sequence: TGTGCCAGCACCCCCAACGGAATAGGCGCAGATACGCAGTATTTT.

CDR3 sequence reads: CASSLQSGRTEAFF. In nucleotides, the CDR3 is TGTGCCAGCAGCTTACAGTCAGGGCGGACTGAAGCTTTCTTT. The chain combines TRBV7-3 with TRBJ1-1, with D tentatively TRBD1 (5 bases). The germline V and J ends were trimmed by 2 bases and 5 bases, with 12 bases remaining between them. CDR3 length: 14 residues. Per the germline V gene, CDR1 is SGHTA and CDR2 is FQGTGA.

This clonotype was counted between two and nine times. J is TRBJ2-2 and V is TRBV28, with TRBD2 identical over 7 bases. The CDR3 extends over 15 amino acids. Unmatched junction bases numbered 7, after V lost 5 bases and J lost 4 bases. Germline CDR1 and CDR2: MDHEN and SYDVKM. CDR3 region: CASSTDQRGTGELFF. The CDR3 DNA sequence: TGTGCCAGCAGTACCGACCAGCGGGGCACCGGGGAGCTGTTTTTT. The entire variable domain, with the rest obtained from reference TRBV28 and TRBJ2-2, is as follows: DVKVTQSSRYLVKRTGEKVFLECVQDMDHENMFWYRQDPGLGLRLIYFSYDVKMKEKGDIPEGYSVSREKKERFSLILESASTNQTSMYLCASSTDQRGTGELFFGEGSRLTVL.

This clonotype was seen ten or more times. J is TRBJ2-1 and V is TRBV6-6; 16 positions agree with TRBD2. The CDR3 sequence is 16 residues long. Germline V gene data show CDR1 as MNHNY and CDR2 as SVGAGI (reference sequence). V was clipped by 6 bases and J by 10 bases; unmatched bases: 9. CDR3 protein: CASRGTSGRAAGEQFF. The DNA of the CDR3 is TGTGCCAGCAGGGGGACTAGCGGGAGGGCCGCCGGGGAGCAGTTCTTC.

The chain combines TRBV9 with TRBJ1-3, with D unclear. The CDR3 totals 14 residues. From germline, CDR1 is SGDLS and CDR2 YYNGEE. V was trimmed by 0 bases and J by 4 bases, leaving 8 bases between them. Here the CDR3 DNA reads TGTGCCAGCAGCGTAGATCCGGAGGGAAACACCATATATTTT. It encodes CASSVDPEGNTIYF. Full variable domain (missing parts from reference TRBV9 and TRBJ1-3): DSGVTQTPKHLITATGQRVTLRCSPRSGDLSVYWYQQSLDQGLQFLIQYYNGEERAKGNILERFSAQQFPDLHSELNLSSLELGDSALYFCASSVDPEGNTIYFGEGSWLTVV.

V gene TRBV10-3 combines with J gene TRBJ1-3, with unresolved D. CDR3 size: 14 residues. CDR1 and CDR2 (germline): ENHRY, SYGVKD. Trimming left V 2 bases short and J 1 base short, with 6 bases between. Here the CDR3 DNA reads TGTGCCATCAGTGAGCCCTCATCTGGAAACACCATATATTTT. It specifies CAISEPSSGNTIYF.

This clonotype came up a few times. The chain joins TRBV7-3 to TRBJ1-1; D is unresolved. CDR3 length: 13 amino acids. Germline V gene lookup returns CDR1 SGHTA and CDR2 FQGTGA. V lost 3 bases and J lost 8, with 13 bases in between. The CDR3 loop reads CASSLWEAEEAFF. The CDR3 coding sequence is TGTGCCAGCAGCTTGTGGGAGGCAGAAGAAGCTTTCTTT.

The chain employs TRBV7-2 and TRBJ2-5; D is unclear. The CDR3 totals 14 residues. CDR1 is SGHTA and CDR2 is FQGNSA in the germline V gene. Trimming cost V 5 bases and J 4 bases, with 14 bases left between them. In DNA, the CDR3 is TGTGCCAGCAGCCCCGGGTCAGCCCCAGAGACCCAGTACTTC. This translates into CASSPGSAPETQYF.

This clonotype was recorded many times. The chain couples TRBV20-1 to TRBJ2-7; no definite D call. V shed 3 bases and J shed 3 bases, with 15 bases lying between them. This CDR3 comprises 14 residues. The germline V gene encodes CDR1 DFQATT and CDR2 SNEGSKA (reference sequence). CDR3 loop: CSASSKGIGYEQYF. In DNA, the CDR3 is TGCAGTGCTAGCTCAAAGGGAATTGGCTACGAGCAGTACTTC.

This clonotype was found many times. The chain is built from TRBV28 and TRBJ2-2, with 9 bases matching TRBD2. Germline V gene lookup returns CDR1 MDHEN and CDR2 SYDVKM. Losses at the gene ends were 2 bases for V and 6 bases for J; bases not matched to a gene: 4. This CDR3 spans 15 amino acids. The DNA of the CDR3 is TGTGCCAGCAGTTTAGCGGGAGGGAGTGCCGGGGAGCTGTTTTTT. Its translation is CASSLAGGSAGELFF.

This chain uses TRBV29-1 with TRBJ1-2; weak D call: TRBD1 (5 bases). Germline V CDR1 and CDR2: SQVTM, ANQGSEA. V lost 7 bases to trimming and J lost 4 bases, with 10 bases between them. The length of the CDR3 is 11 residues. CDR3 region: CSAPTAYGYTF. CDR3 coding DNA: TGCAGCGCCCCGACAGCCTATGGCTACACCTTC.

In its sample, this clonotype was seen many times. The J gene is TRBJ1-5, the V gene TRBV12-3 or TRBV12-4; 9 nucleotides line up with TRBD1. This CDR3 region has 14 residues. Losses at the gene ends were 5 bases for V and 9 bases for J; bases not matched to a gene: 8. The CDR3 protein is CASSRGQGKPPQHF. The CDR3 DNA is TGTGCCAGCAGTAGGGGACAGGGTAAGCCGCCCCAGCATTTT.

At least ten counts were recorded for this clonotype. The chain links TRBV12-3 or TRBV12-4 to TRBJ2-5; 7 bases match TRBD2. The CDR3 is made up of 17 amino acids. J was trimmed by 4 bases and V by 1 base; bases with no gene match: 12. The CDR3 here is CASSLGRAGEDRETQYF. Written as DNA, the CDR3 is TGTGCCAGCAGTTTAGGCAGGGCGGGGGAGGATAGAGAGACCCAGTACTTC.